Shown below are 32 T cell receptor beta chains from a single sample sequenced in a study of T cell changes during pregnancy in multiple sclerosis. The data were produced by immunoSEQ multiplex PCR, yet TCRdb's version contains in-frame clones alone and is incomplete. The sample has 55,000 or so clones, around 89% seen once; the top ten hold approximately 0.6%. Sample: CD4+ T cells from peripheral blood mononuclear cells, taken in the first trimester of pregnancy. These receptors were obtained from a female donor with multiple sclerosis, enrolled in a pregnancy study.

The J gene is TRBJ2-3, the V gene TRBV5-6, with 8 bases fitting TRBD1. Germline V gene lookup returns CDR1 SGHDT and CDR2 YYEEEE. The CDR3 consists of 15 residues. Germline trimming cut 3 bases from V and 3 bases from J; bases unmatched to any gene: 6. The DNA of the CDR3 is TGTGCCAGCAGCTCGGACAGGGCGAGGACAGATACGCAGTATTTT. This codes for CASSSDRARTDTQYF. Combining the CDR3 with reference TRBV5-6 and TRBJ2-3 gives the whole variable domain DAGVTQSPTHLIKTRGQQVTLRCSPKSGHDTVSWYQQALGQGPQFIFQYYEEEERQRGNFPDRFSGHQFPNYSSELNVNALLLGDSALYLCASSSDRARTDTQYFGPGTRLTVL.

CDR3 bases: TGTGCCAGCAGCCTCCGGGACAGGGCGTACAATGAGCAGTTCTTC. Its protein product is CASSLRDRAYNEQFF. The chain couples TRBV7-8 to TRBJ2-1; 9 bases line up with TRBD1. Germline CDR1 reads SGHVS; CDR2 reads FQNEAQ. CDR3 length equals 15 residues. Trimming took 5 bases from V and 4 from J; bases not matched to a gene: 6. Full variable domain (missing parts from reference TRBV7-8 and TRBJ2-1): GAGVSQSPRYKVAKRGQDVALRCDPISGHVSLFWYQQALGQGPEFLTYFQNEAQLDKSGLPSDRFFAERPEGSVSTLKIQRTQQEDSAVYLCASSLRDRAYNEQFFGPGTRLTVL.

The chain couples TRBV10-3 to TRBJ2-5, with unresolved D. From germline, CDR1 is ENHRY and CDR2 SYGVKD. Deletions cut 2 bases from V and 3 bases from J, with 7 bases between. The CDR3 is made up of 13 amino acids. The CDR3 DNA is TGTGCCATCAGTGAGGAGGTGGAAGAGACCCAGTACTTC. The encoded protein is CAISEEVEETQYF.

V is TRBV6-5 and J is TRBJ2-2, with TRBD2 as a possible D gene (5 bases). The germline V and J ends were trimmed by 1 base and 6 bases, with 15 bases remaining between them. The CDR3 totals 16 residues. The germline gives CDR1 MNHEY, CDR2 SVGAGI. The chain's CDR3 is CASSYLDFSLPGELFF. The CDR3 DNA reads TGTGCCAGCAGTTACTTGGACTTTTCTCTACCCGGGGAGCTGTTTTTT.

The chain has TRBV19 and TRBJ2-6, with 8 bases fitting TRBD2. The CDR3 length is 18 residues. V lost 5 bases to trimming and J lost 1 base; unmatched junction nucleotides: 10. The germline CDR1 and CDR2 sequences are LNHDA and SQIVND (reference sequence). The CDR3 nucleotides are TGTGCCAGTAGTTATTTTAGCGGGACTTCGTCTGGGGCCAACGTCCTGACTTTC. Translating it yields CASSYFSGTSSGANVLTF.

The chain recombines TRBV6-1 with TRBJ2-3; TRBD2 might be the D (5 bases). This CDR3 contains 14 residues. V dropped 5 bases and J dropped 5 bases, with 14 bases sitting between them. Germline CDR1 is MNHNS and CDR2 is SASEGT. The CDR3 DNA reads TGTGCCAGCAGTTATAGCGACGAACTAGATACGCAGTATTTT. The encoded protein is CASSYSDELDTQYF.

The rearrangement joins TRBV7-9 to TRBJ1-2, with a possible D match to TRBD1 (5 bases). The CDR3 totals 14 residues. CDR1 and CDR2 (germline): SEHNR, FQNEAQ (reference sequence). V lost 5 bases, J lost 4 bases, and 14 bases lay in between. The CDR3 nucleotides read TGTGCCAGCAGCCCCCCGGGGGTAGGCTATGGCTACACCTTC. This sequence encodes CASSPPGVGYGYTF.

V and J are TRBV27 and TRBJ1-6; D gene ambiguous. The V end was cut by 3 bases, the J end by 5 bases, with 14 bases between. CDR3 length: 16 residues. Germline-derived CDR1 and CDR2 are MNHEY and SMNVEV (reference sequence). Here the CDR3 reads CASSFGETTHNSPLHF. CDR3 DNA: TGTGCCAGCAGTTTTGGGGAGACCACGCATAATTCACCCCTCCACTTT.

The V call is TRBV30, the J call TRBJ1-6, with 7 bases aligning to TRBD1. Germline trimming cut 7 bases from V and 7 bases from J; bases unmatched to any gene: 13. Germline CDR1 GTSNPN, CDR2 SVGIG (reference sequence). The CDR3 runs to 15 residues. For the CDR3, the DNA is TGTGCCTTATTACTCCGACAGGGAAGAAATTCACCCCTCCACTTT. Translated: CALLLRQGRNSPLHF.

CDR3 region: CASTSGGLDTGELFF. CDR3 nucleotides: TGTGCCAGCACCTCGGGAGGGCTCGACACCGGGGAGCTGTTTTTT. This sequence joins TRBV28 and TRBJ2-2, with 8 positions matching TRBD2. After removal of 7 bases from V and 3 bases from J, the junction contained 7 bases not matched to a gene. Per germline, CDR1 MDHEN and CDR2 SYDVKM. The CDR3 consists of 15 residues. The full variable domain, in which reference TRBV28 and TRBJ2-2 provide the parts outside the CDR3, is DVKVTQSSRYLVKRTGEKVFLECVQDMDHENMFWYRQDPGLGLRLIYFSYDVKMKEKGDIPEGYSVSREKKERFSLILESASTNQTSMYLCASTSGGLDTGELFFGEGSRLTVL.

The chain uses TRBV28 and TRBJ2-7; 9 bases align to TRBD2. V shed 6 bases and J 5 bases; nucleotides not matched to a gene: 5. This CDR3 is 13 amino acids long. Germline loops: CDR1 MDHEN, CDR2 SYDVKM. CDR3 residues: CASRASGTDEQYF. For the CDR3, the DNA is TGTGCCAGCAGGGCTAGCGGGACAGACGAGCAGTACTTC.

The V call is TRBV5-1, the J call TRBJ2-2; 10 bases are a match to TRBD2. Looked up from germline, CDR1 is SGHRS and CDR2 is YFSETQ. With V trimmed by 8 bases and J by 3 bases, 7 bases remained unmatched. The CDR3 contains 15 residues. The CDR3 region has the DNA TGCGCCAGTCAACGGACTAGCGGATACACCGGGGAGCTGTTTTTT. Translated: CASQRTSGYTGELFF.

The table lists this clone with a count of one. V gene TRBV9 combines with J gene TRBJ2-1, with 7 nucleotides matching TRBD2. The CDR3 spans 17 residues. V was pared by 4 bases and J by 5 bases, with 15 bases of the junction left unmatched. CDR1 and CDR2 (germline): SGDLS, YYNGEE. The CDR3 bases are TGTGCCAGCAGCCCAAAGCCACTAGCGATGAAGAACAATGAGCAGTTCTTC. Translating it yields CASSPKPLAMKNNEQFF.

V and J are TRBV11-3 and TRBJ2-5; TRBD2 agrees at 7 bases. Per the germline V gene, CDR1 is SGHNT and CDR2 is YENEEA. Germline trimming cut 8 bases from V and 2 bases from J; bases unmatched to any gene: 8. There are 14 residues in the CDR3. CDR3 bases: TGTGCCAGCGCCCTCGGGGGGAGTCAAGAGACCCAGTACTTC. This sequence encodes CASALGGSQETQYF. Complete variable domain (other parts from reference TRBV11-3 and TRBJ2-5): EAGVVQSPRYKIIEKKQPVAFWCNPISGHNTLYWYLQNLGQGPELLIRYENEEAVDDSQLPKDRFSAERLKGVDSTLKIQPAELGDSAVYLCASALGGSQETQYFGPGTRLLVL.

This chain joins TRBV13 and TRBJ1-2; possible D gene TRBD1, 6 bases. CDR1 is PRHDT and CDR2 is FYEKMQ in the germline V gene (reference sequence). The CDR3 consists of 16 residues. The V and J ends lost 10 bases and 0 bases respectively, with 21 bases between them. CDR3 sequence (DNA): TGTGCCACCTCACCCGGTGGACAGCAGTCTAACTATGGCTACACCTTC. Its protein is CATSPGGQQSNYGYTF.

J is TRBJ2-7 and V is TRBV28; TRBD1 matches 12 bases. J lost 2 bases, V lost 6 bases, and 11 bases had no gene match. This CDR3 has 17 residues. The germline gives CDR1 MDHEN, CDR2 SYDVKM. The CDR3 region is CASSPGTGGGRPYEQYF. The CDR3 region has the DNA TGTGCCAGCAGCCCCGGGACAGGGGGCGGTCGGCCCTACGAGCAGTACTTC.

The chain is built from TRBV19 and TRBJ1-5; no clear D gene. The V end lost 7 bases, the J end lost 5 bases, and 15 bases lay between the germline ends. The CDR3 has 14 residues. The germline V gene has CDR1 LNHDA and CDR2 SQIVND (reference sequence). The CDR3 loop reads CASKLPGSYQPQHF. In DNA, the CDR3 is TGTGCCAGTAAACTACCGGGATCGTATCAGCCCCAGCATTTT.

DNA of the CDR3: TGCAGTGCCAAGGGGGGGGGCCAAGCTTTCTTT. It translates to CSAKGGGQAFF. The chain links TRBV20-1 to TRBJ1-1; possibly TRBD1 for D (6 bases). CDR1 and CDR2 from the germline V gene are DFQATT and SNEGSKA (reference sequence). Trimming left V 6 bases short and J 9 bases short, with 14 bases between. There are 11 residues in the CDR3.

On this clone: Mismatch with germline at one junction end may stem from a read error. This sample includes further DNA sequences coding for the same CDR3. The rearrangement uses TRBV27 and TRBJ2-4, with D possibly being TRBD2 (6 bases). The CDR3 contains 16 residues. Germline values: CDR1 MNHEY, CDR2 SMNVEV (reference sequence). The CDR3 DNA reads as TGTGCCAGCAGTACGAGAAGACTAGTCGAAAAAAACATTCAATACTTC. Translation: CASSTRRLVEKNIQYF.

The chain employs TRBV7-9 and TRBJ2-7; 11 bases fit TRBD2. This CDR3 has 15 amino acids. The junction had 4 bases not matched to a gene; V was cut back by 5 bases and J by 1 base. Germline V gives CDR1 SEHNR, CDR2 FQNEAQ (reference sequence). The CDR3 is CASSPLAGGSYEQYF. The CDR3 nucleotides are TGTGCCAGCAGCCCCCTAGCGGGGGGATCCTACGAGCAGTACTTC.

The CDR3 coding sequence is TGTGCCAGCAGCTCAAGCGCGGGAGGACAGAGCTCTGGAAACACCATATATTTT. Translation: CASSSSAGGQSSGNTIYF. V gene TRBV7-6 combines with J gene TRBJ1-3, with a possible D match to TRBD1 (6 bases). V lost 4 bases and J 0 bases, leaving 19 bases between the germline ends. There are 18 residues in the CDR3. Germline loops: CDR1 SGHVS, CDR2 FNYEAQ. Combining the CDR3 with reference TRBV7-6 and TRBJ1-3 gives the whole variable domain GAGVSQSPRYKVTKRGQDVALRCDPISGHVSLYWYRQALGQGPEFLTYFNYEAQQDKSGLPNDRFSAERPEGSISTLTIQRTEQRDSAMYRCASSSSAGGQSSGNTIYFGEGSWLTVV.

The sample holds one count of this clone. V and J are TRBV7-2 and TRBJ2-1; D is possibly TRBD2 (6 bases). Trimming removed 6 bases from V and 7 bases from J, with 16 bases in between. Germline lookup yields CDR1 SGHTA and CDR2 FQGNSA. The CDR3 is made up of 14 amino acids. The CDR3 sequence is CASRRSGLINEQFF. The CDR3 nucleotides are TGTGCCAGCAGGCGTTCGGGACTTATAAATGAGCAGTTCTTC.

CDR3 DNA: TGTGCCAGCAGTGTTGGCGCAGGCCGAGGAAACACCATATATTTT. Translation gives CASSVGAGRGNTIYF. V is TRBV2 and J is TRBJ1-3; no clear D gene. Germline CDR1 SNHLY, CDR2 FYNNEI. This CDR3 has 15 amino acids. V lost 4 bases to trimming and J lost 4 bases, with 14 bases between them.

This clone was detected a few times. V is TRBV19 and J is TRBJ1-1; D unresolved. Trimming stripped 3 bases from V and 1 base from J, with 6 bases between. CDR1 is LNHDA, CDR2 SQIVND, per germline (reference sequence). CDR3 length: 13 amino acids. The CDR3 here is CASSMRANTEAFF. The CDR3, as DNA: TGTGCCAGTAGTATGAGGGCGAACACTGAAGCTTTCTTT.

The V gene is TRBV9, the J gene TRBJ2-4; TRBD2 aligns across 8 bases. The V gene end was trimmed by 0 bases and the J gene end by 4 bases; junction bases not matched to a gene: 6. The CDR3 is made up of 16 amino acids. CDR1 is SGDLS, CDR2 YYNGEE, per germline. DNA for the CDR3: TGTGCCAGCAGCGTAGGTAGTAGCGGGGCTAAAAACATTCAGTACTTC. Translated: CASSVGSSGAKNIQYF.

This chain joins TRBV6-5 and TRBJ2-2; D may be TRBD1 (6 bases). Per the germline V gene, CDR1 is MNHEY and CDR2 is SVGAGI. There are 15 residues in the CDR3. Trimming took off 5 bases at V and 3 bases at J, with 13 bases between the two ends. In DNA form, the CDR3 reads TGTGCCAGCAGTACAGGGACCTTTCACACCGGGGAGCTGTTTTTT. Translation gives CASSTGTFHTGELFF.

The chain recombines TRBV2 with TRBJ2-1; TRBD2 matches 11 bases. With V trimmed by 7 bases and J by 9 bases, 11 bases remained unmatched. Germline V gene sequence: CDR1 SNHLY, CDR2 FYNNEI. The CDR3 runs 15 residues. The CDR3 loop is CASKERSLAGGEQFF. CDR3 DNA: TGTGCCAGCAAAGAACGGTCCCTAGCGGGGGGTGAGCAGTTCTTC.

This clone has a handful of counts. The V and J genes are TRBV19 and TRBJ1-4; the D gene is possibly TRBD1 (6 bases). Deletions cut 6 bases from V and 4 bases from J, with 12 bases between. This CDR3 is 14 amino acids long. Germline loops: CDR1 LNHDA, CDR2 SQIVND (reference sequence). CDR3 bases: TGTGCCAGTAGCGGAAGACAGGTTAATGAAAAACTGTTTTTT. The encoded protein is CASSGRQVNEKLFF. Combining the CDR3 with reference TRBV19 and TRBJ1-4 gives the whole variable domain DGGITQSPKYLFRKEGQNVTLSCEQNLNHDAMYWYRQDPGQGLRLIYYSQIVNDFQKGDIAEGYSVSREKKESFPLTVTSAQKNPTAFYLCASSGRQVNEKLFFGSGTQLSVL.

The V gene is TRBV10-3, the J gene TRBJ1-1, with TRBD1 as a possible D gene (5 bases). Trimming shortened V by 7 bases and J by 0 bases, and 9 bases separated the two germline ends. The V gene's germline CDR1 is ENHRY and CDR2 SYGVKD. CDR3 length: 13 amino acids. CDR3 sequence reads: CAIKGQMNTEAFF. CDR3 sequence (DNA): TGTGCCATCAAAGGACAAATGAACACTGAAGCTTTCTTT.

The chain combines TRBV2 with TRBJ1-5; D remains unclear. Between the trimmed V and J ends, which lost 4 bases and 5 bases, there was a span of 9 bases. CDR1 is SNHLY and CDR2 is FYNNEI in the germline V gene. The CDR3 extends over 13 amino acids. CDR3 region: CASSVEVHQPQHF. CDR3 DNA: TGTGCCAGCAGTGTCGAGGTTCATCAGCCCCAGCATTTT.

The chain combines TRBV7-7 with TRBJ2-3; 7 positions agree with TRBD1. From germline, CDR1 is SSHAT and CDR2 FNYEAQ (reference sequence). This CDR3 region has 15 residues. V trimming: 5 bases; J trimming: 3 bases; junction bases outside the gene matches: 8. Here the CDR3 DNA reads TGTGCCAGCAGCCCCACAGGGGTGGGGACAGATACGCAGTATTTT. Protein sequence: CASSPTGVGTDTQYF.

The rearrangement uses TRBV4-3 and TRBJ1-2; 10 bases agree with TRBD1. Germline V lookup: CDR1 LGHNA, CDR2 YSLEER. The CDR3 totals 18 residues. Trimming removed 0 bases from V and 8 bases from J; junction bases left unmatched: 15. The CDR3: CASSQDWPHPGTGEGYTF. The CDR3 coding sequence is TGCGCCAGCAGCCAAGATTGGCCCCATCCCGGGACAGGGGAGGGCTACACCTTC.